Given below is one T cell receptor (beta chain) in context. The antigen remains undetermined. The assay was immunoSEQ multiplex PCR, and TCRdb's table has in-frame clones only and misses some. The table has about 2.2 million clones, roughly 93% seen once; the top ten hold more than 1.5%. The sample is drawn from a study of shared clonotypes between healthy human individuals. The study's findings and limits: The study drew on few donors, limiting represented genetic and exposure-history diversity.

Positive CCR7 selection of CD45RO-negative cells yielded the naive CD8 cells, and terminally differentiated effector memory CD45RA+ cells were excluded. Germline loops: CDR1 LNHDA, CDR2 SQIVND (reference sequence). Germline trimming cut 8 bases from V and 5 bases from J; bases unmatched to any gene: 14. This CDR3 spans 16 amino acids. Specimen: naive CD8+ T cells from PBMCs. The chain carries TRBV19 and TRBJ1-4; 7 bases align to TRBD1. This receptor was taken from a man younger than 30 in good health. Some clones in this sample may be carry-over from other donors' samples. CDR3 region: CASQGRPDRANEKLFF. DNA of the CDR3: TGTGCCAGTCAAGGGCGCCCAGACAGGGCAAATGAAAAACTGTTTTTT.